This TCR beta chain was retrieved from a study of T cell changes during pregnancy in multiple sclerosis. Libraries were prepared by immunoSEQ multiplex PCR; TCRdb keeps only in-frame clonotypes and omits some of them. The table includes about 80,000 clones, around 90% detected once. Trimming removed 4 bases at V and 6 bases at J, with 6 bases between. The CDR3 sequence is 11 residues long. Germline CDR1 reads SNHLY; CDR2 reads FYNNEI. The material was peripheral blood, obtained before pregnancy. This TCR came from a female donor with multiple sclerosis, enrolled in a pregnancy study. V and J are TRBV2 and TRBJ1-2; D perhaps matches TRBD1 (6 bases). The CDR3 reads CASSAGDGYTF. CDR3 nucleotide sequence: TGTGCCAGCAGTGCAGGGGATGGCTACACCTTC.